This T cell receptor (beta chain) was captured in a study of long-term antiretroviral therapy in people with HIV. The study, taken as a whole, reports: Transplant-donor-level diversity was not reached after ART, though diversity increased. The study collected no data on ART adherence, viral resistance or therapy changes.

Points on this clone: No antigen is known for it.

V gave up 2 bases and J gave up 4 bases, with 8 bases separating them. Germline CDR1 and CDR2: MNHNY and SVGAGI (reference sequence). CDR3 size: 14 residues. Samples were assayed with immunoSEQ v3.0 at survey level. Per-sample TRB depth target: about 40,000-50,000 T-cell genomes. Using immunoSEQ multiplex PCR, the repertoire was profiled, and TCRdb retains in-frame clones only, with some absent. The sample lists roughly 13,000 clones; approximately 80% were seen once. The receptor's source is a woman under 30 with HIV. The sample was unsorted PBMCs, taken 1.3 years after starting antiretroviral therapy. J is TRBJ1-4 and V is TRBV6-6; D ambiguous. CDR3 protein: CASSYAGNNEKLFF. CDR3 nucleotide sequence: TGTGCCAGCAGTTACGCAGGAAATAATGAAAAACTGTTTTTT.